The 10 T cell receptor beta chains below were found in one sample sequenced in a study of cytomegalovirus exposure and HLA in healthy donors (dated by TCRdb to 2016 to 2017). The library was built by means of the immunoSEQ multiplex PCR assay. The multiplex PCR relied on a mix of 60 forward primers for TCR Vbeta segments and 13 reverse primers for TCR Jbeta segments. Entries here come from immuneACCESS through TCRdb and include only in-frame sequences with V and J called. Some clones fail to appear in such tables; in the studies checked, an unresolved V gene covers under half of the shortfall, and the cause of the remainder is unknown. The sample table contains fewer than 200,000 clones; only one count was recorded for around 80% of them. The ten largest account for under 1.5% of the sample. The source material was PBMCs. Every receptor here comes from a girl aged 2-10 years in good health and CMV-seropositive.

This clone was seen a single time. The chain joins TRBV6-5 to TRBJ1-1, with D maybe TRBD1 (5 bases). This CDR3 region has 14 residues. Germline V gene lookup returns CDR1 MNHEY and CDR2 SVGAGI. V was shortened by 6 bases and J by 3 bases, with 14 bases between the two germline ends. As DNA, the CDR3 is TGTGCCAGCAGGGAAGGGTGGGGGGACACTGAAGCTTTCTTT. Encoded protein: CASREGWGDTEAFF.

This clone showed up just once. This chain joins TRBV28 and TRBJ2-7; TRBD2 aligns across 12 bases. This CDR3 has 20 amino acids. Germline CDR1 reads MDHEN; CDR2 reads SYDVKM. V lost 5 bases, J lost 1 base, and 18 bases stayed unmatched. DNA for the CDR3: TGTGCCAGCAGTAACCTTGTAGGGACAAAACTAGCGGGAGGATCCTACGAGCAGTACTTC. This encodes CASSNLVGTKLAGGSYEQYF.

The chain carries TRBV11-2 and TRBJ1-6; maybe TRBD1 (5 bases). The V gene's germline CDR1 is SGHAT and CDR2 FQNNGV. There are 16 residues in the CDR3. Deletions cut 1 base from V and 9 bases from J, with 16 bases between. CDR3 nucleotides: TGTGCCAGCAGCTTAGCCAGGGATTCGAGGAGTTCACCCCTCCACTTT. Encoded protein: CASSLARDSRSSPLHF.

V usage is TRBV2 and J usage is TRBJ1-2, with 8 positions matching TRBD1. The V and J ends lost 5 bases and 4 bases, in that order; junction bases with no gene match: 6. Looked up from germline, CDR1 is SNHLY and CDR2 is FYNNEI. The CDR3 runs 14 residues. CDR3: CASSPDRAFYGYTF. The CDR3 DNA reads TGTGCCAGCAGTCCGGACAGGGCCTTCTATGGCTACACCTTC.

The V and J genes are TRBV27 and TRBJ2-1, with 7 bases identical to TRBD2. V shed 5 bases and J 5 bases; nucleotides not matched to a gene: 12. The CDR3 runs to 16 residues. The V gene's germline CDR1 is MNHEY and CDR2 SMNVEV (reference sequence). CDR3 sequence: CASSPSRGEADNEQFF. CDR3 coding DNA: TGTGCCAGCAGTCCATCCCGGGGGGAGGCCGACAATGAGCAGTTCTTC.

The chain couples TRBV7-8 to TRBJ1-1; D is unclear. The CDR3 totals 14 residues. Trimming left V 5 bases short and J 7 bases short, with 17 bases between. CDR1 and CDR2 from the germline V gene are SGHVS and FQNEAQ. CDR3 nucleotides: TGTGCCAGCAGCGAGAGGCGGAGGGATGATGAAGCTTTCTTT. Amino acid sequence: CASSERRRDDEAFF.

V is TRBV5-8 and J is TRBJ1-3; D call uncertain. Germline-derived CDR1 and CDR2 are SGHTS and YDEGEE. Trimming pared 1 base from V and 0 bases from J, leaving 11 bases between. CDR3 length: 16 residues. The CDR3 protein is CASSLTRSYSGNTIYF. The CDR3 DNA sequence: TGTGCCAGCAGCTTGACTCGCTCTTACTCTGGAAACACCATATATTTT. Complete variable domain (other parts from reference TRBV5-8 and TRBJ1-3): EAGVTQSPTHLIKTRGQQATLRCSPISGHTSVYWYQQALGLGLQFLLWYDEGEERNRGNFPPRFSGRQFPNYSSELNVNALELEDSALYLCASSLTRSYSGNTIYFGEGSWLTVV.

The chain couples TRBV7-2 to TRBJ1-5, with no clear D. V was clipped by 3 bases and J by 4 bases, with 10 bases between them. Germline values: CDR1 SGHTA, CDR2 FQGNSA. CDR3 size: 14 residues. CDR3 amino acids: CASSFPEVNQPQHF. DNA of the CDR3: TGTGCCAGCAGCTTCCCTGAGGTAAATCAGCCCCAGCATTTT.

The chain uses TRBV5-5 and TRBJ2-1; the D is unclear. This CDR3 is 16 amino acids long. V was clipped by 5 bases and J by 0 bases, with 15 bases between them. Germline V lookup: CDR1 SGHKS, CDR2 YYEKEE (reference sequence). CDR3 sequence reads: CASSFASDPSYNEQFF. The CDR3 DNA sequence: TGTGCCAGCAGTTTTGCCAGCGACCCCTCCTACAATGAGCAGTTCTTC.

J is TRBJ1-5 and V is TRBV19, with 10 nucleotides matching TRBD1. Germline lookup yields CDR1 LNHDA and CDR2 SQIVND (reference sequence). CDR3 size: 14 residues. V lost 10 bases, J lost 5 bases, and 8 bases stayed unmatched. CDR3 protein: CANLGQGRYQPQHF. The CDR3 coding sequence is TGTGCCAACCTGGGACAGGGGAGGTATCAGCCCCAGCATTTT.